This is a list of T cell receptor beta chains from one sample in a study of cytomegalovirus exposure and HLA in healthy donors. The repertoire was sequenced with immunoSEQ multiplex PCR; TCRdb's copy has only in-frame clones and lacks some. The table lists 130,000 to 150,000 clones, around four fifths of them singletons. Sequences were obtained from PBMCs. The receptor source for this set is a woman aged 30 to 39 in good health and CMV-seronegative. The CDR3 runs from the conserved cysteine through the conserved F or W. The D gene is left open where the match is weak. Size values are once, few and many counts, or a class for expanded clones, and some rows have none.

CDR3 DNA,CDR3 protein,D gene,clone size,J gene,V gene
TGTGCCAGCAGCCCTGGACTGAACTCCTACGAGCAGTACTTC,CASSPGLNSYEQYF,NA,NA,TRBJ2-7,TRBV11-3
TGTGCCAGCAGTGAATGGACATTGCGTTTC,CASSEWTLRF,NA,NA,TRBJ2-7,TRBV2
TGTGCCAGCAGCTTATGGATAGGGGGCACTGAAGCTTTCTTT,CASSLWIGGTEAFF,NA,NA,TRBJ1-1,TRBV5-6
TGTGCCAGCAGTCCCCGGGCGGGGATTGGAAACACCATATATTTT,CASSPRAGIGNTIYF,NA,NA,TRBJ1-3,TRBV6-1
TGTGCCAGCAGCTCGATAGACAGGGAATACGAGCAGTACTTC,CASSSIDREYEQYF,TRBD1,NA,TRBJ2-7,TRBV5-5
TGTGCCAGCAGTGCACGAGTTCCCTACGAGCAGTACTTC,CASSARVPYEQYF,NA,NA,TRBJ2-7,TRBV6-1
TGTGCCAGCAGCTCCATGGGGAGTGCTGGAAACACCATATATTTT,CASSSMGSAGNTIYF,NA,NA,TRBJ1-3,TRBV9
TGCAGCGTTAGTGGGACAGGGGTAAATCAGCCCCAGCATTTT,CSVSGTGVNQPQHF,TRBD1,NA,TRBJ1-5,TRBV29-1
TGTGCCAGCTCACCTTCGGGGGACCCCTCTGGAAACACCATATATTTT,CASSPSGDPSGNTIYF,NA,once,TRBJ1-3,TRBV18
TGCAGCGTTGATTGGCTAGCGGGGGGGGATACTAGCACAGATACGCAGTATTTT,CSVDWLAGGDTSTDTQYF,TRBD2,NA,TRBJ2-3,TRBV29-1
TGTGCCAGCAGCCAAGGACAGGTACAGCCCCAGCATTTT,CASSQGQVQPQHF,NA,few,TRBJ1-5,TRBV4-2
TGCAGCGCACAAATATCCAACCAGCCCCAGCATTTT,CSAQISNQPQHF,NA,once,TRBJ1-5,TRBV29-1
TGTGCCAGCAGCTTAGTTCCAGGGTATTCATCCTACGAGCAGTACTTC,CASSLVPGYSSYEQYF,NA,NA,TRBJ2-7,TRBV7-8
TGTGCCAGCAGCTTCTCAAAAGGACGGGAGGGGTATGGCTACACCTTC,CASSFSKGREGYGYTF,NA,NA,TRBJ1-2,TRBV7-2
TGCGCCAGCAGCCAAGGGACTAGCACCTACAATGAGCAGTTCTTC,CASSQGTSTYNEQFF,TRBD2,NA,TRBJ2-1,TRBV4-3
TGCGCCAGCAGCCGACAGGGGAGCACTGAAGCTTTCTTT,CASSRQGSTEAFF,TRBD1,NA,TRBJ1-1,TRBV4-1
TGTGCCAGCACGGGAGGGGGGGGTAACTATGGCTACACCTTC,CASTGGGGNYGYTF,NA,NA,TRBJ1-2,TRBV13
TGTGCCAGTAGTCGGGACAGGGTATCCAATGAGCAGTTCTTC,CASSRDRVSNEQFF,TRBD1,NA,TRBJ2-1,TRBV19
TGTGCCACCAGACAGGGAGGTTCCTATGGCTACACCTTC,CATRQGGSYGYTF,TRBD1,NA,TRBJ1-2,TRBV19
TGCGCCAGCAGCCAAAACTTTGGGGGGATCAACGAGCAGTACTTC,CASSQNFGGINEQYF,NA,NA,TRBJ2-7,TRBV4-1
TGTGCCAGCAGCTTAGCGCGAGTGGGCCCTCGGACCCAGTACTTC,CASSLARVGPRTQYF,NA,NA,TRBJ2-5,TRBV7-8
TGTGCCAGCAGCCCCGTGAGCCAAAGCAATCAGCCCCAGCATTTT,CASSPVSQSNQPQHF,NA,NA,TRBJ1-5,TRBV7-2
TGTGCCACCACAACGGCCGGGACAACCGGAAACACCATATATTTT,CATTTAGTTGNTIYF,NA,few,TRBJ1-3,TRBV10-3
TGTGCCAGCAGTTCTAGAAGGGGGCCACTCAATGAGCAGTTCTTC,CASSSRRGPLNEQFF,TRBD1,once,TRBJ2-1,TRBV7-9
TGCGCCAGCAGCCAAGCGCTTGGGATCGCCGCGGGTGAGCAGTTCTTC,CASSQALGIAAGEQFF,NA,NA,TRBJ2-1,TRBV4-3
TGTGCCAGCAGTGGTCTAGCGGGGGGGATTGAGCAGTTCTTC,CASSGLAGGIEQFF,TRBD2,NA,TRBJ2-1,TRBV2
TGCGCCAGCAGCTTCCCCGGGAAGTATGGCTACACCTTC,CASSFPGKYGYTF,NA,NA,TRBJ1-2,TRBV5-1
TGCAGCGTTGGCCCGGGGGAGACCCAGTACTTC,CSVGPGETQYF,NA,NA,TRBJ2-5,TRBV29-1
TGTGCCAGAAGCTGGACCGGGAAATCGTCCCCCCACGAGCAGTACTTC,CARSWTGKSSPHEQYF,NA,NA,TRBJ2-7,TRBV5-3
TGTGCCAGCAGATTCCTGAGGGGGGGGGCAGAGACCCAGTACTTC,CASRFLRGGAETQYF,NA,NA,TRBJ2-5,TRBV6-1
TGTGCCAGCAGTTTATTTTCAGCGGCGCCGATCTATGGCTACACCTTC,CASSLFSAAPIYGYTF,NA,NA,TRBJ1-2,TRBV27